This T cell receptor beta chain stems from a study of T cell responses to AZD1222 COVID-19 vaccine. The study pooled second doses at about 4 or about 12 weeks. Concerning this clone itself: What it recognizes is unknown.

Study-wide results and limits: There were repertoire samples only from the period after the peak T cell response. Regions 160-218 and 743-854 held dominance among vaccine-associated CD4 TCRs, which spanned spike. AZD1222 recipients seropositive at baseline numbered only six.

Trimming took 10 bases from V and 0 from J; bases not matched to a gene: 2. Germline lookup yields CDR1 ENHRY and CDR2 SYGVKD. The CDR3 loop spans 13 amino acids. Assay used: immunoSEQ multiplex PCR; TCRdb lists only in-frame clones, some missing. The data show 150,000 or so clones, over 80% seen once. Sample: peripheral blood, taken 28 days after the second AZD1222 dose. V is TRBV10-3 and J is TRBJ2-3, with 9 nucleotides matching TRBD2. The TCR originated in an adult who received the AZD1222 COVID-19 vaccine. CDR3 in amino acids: CASLAGSTDTQYF. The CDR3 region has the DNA TGTGCCAGTCTAGCGGGAAGCACAGATACGCAGTATTTT.